Presented here are 17 T cell receptor beta chains from one specimen sequenced in a study of blood T cell repertoires in COVID-19. Sequenced by immunoSEQ multiplex PCR; TCRdb stores in-frame clones only, minus some. This sample has about 440,000 clones, with around 90% found just once. Sequenced: PBMCs or T cells enriched from blood (not recorded which). Source of these receptors: a man aged 18 to 35 who had recovered from COVID-19.

The chain combines TRBV5-4 with TRBJ2-1; D is possibly TRBD2 (5 bases). There are 14 residues in the CDR3. Between the trimmed V and J ends, which lost 2 bases and 6 bases, there was a span of 12 bases. Germline CDR1 is SGHNT and CDR2 is YYREEE (reference sequence). The CDR3 DNA reads TGTGCCAGCAGCTTTAGGACTTCTCCCAATGAGCAGTTCTTC. Translation: CASSFRTSPNEQFF. Full variable domain (rest looked up from reference TRBV5-4 and TRBJ2-1): ETGVTQSPTHLIKTRGQQVTLRCSSQSGHNTVSWYQQALGQGPQFIFQYYREEENGRGNFPPRFSGLQFPNYSSELNVNALELDDSALYLCASSFRTSPNEQFFGPGTRLTVL.

This clone was picked up one time. The chain combines TRBV27 with TRBJ2-1, with 8 bases identical to TRBD1. J gave up 4 bases and V 5 bases, and 4 bases lay outside the gene matches. Germline lookup yields CDR1 MNHEY and CDR2 SMNVEV (reference sequence). The CDR3 is 14 residues long. The CDR3 DNA reads TGTGCCAGCAGTCCGACAGGGGAGTACAATGAGCAGTTCTTC. Protein product: CASSPTGEYNEQFF.

This chain uses TRBV28 with TRBJ2-1; D perhaps matches TRBD2 (5 bases). Deletions cut 1 base from V and 6 bases from J, with 10 bases between. The CDR3 consists of 14 residues. The germline gives CDR1 MDHEN, CDR2 SYDVKM. CDR3 coding DNA: TGTGCCAGCAGTTTATCTAGAGGGCTCAATGAGCAGTTCTTC. It is translated as CASSLSRGLNEQFF. Using reference TRBV28 and TRBJ2-1 for the parts outside the CDR3, the full variable domain is DVKVTQSSRYLVKRTGEKVFLECVQDMDHENMFWYRQDPGLGLRLIYFSYDVKMKEKGDIPEGYSVSREKKERFSLILESASTNQTSMYLCASSLSRGLNEQFFGPGTRLTVL.

The chain couples TRBV28 to TRBJ2-7; 10 nucleotides agree with TRBD1. This CDR3 comprises 15 residues. Trimming removed 8 bases from V and 0 bases from J; junction bases left unmatched: 7. Germline V gives CDR1 MDHEN, CDR2 SYDVKM. In nucleotides, the CDR3 is TGTGCCAGCGGACCCCGGGACAGGGGCTCCTACGAGCAGTACTTC. This codes for CASGPRDRGSYEQYF.

The chain carries TRBV29-1 and TRBJ2-7; D is undetermined. The length of the CDR3 is 10 residues. Germline CDR1 reads SQVTM; CDR2 reads ANQGSEA. Trimming took 4 bases from V and 6 from J, leaving 7 bases between them. This CDR3 is CSVVSGEQYF. The CDR3 bases are TGCAGCGTTGTATCGGGCGAGCAGTACTTC.

The CDR3 DNA is TGCGCCAGCAGCGTGACAGGGGCCGACAATCAGCCCCAGCATTTT. This gives the protein CASSVTGADNQPQHF. The chain recombines TRBV5-1 with TRBJ1-5, with 8 bases aligning to TRBD1. Germline-derived CDR1 and CDR2 are SGHRS and YFSETQ. V trimming: 4 bases; J trimming: 3 bases; junction bases outside the gene matches: 6. The CDR3 spans 15 residues.

V and J are TRBV6-5 and TRBJ1-6; TRBD1 might be the D (5 bases). V lost 6 bases to trimming and J lost 14 bases, with 23 bases between them. Germline CDR1 is MNHEY and CDR2 is SVGAGI. CDR3 length: 15 residues. CDR3 loop: CASSPSWGVLLTLHF. The CDR3 DNA reads TGTGCCAGCAGCCCCTCTTGGGGGGTATTATTGACCCTCCACTTT.

V is TRBV2 and J is TRBJ1-1; D is undetermined. Trimming removed 8 bases from V and 1 base from J, with 11 bases in between. The CDR3 loop spans 13 amino acids. The V gene's germline CDR1 is SNHLY and CDR2 FYNNEI. CDR3 sequence: CASSARANTEAFF. The CDR3 nucleotides are TGTGCCAGCTCGGCGCGGGCGAACACTGAAGCTTTCTTT.

The rearrangement joins TRBV28 to TRBJ2-2, with 7 bases that match TRBD1. Germline CDR1 and CDR2: MDHEN and SYDVKM. The CDR3 consists of 15 residues. With 5 bases clipped from V and 1 base from J, the junction kept 4 bases outside the gene matches. CDR3: CASSPDRKNTGELFF. CDR3 in DNA: TGTGCCAGCAGTCCGGACAGGAAGAACACCGGGGAGCTGTTTTTT. Based on the CDR3 plus reference TRBV28 and TRBJ2-2, the full variable domain is DVKVTQSSRYLVKRTGEKVFLECVQDMDHENMFWYRQDPGLGLRLIYFSYDVKMKEKGDIPEGYSVSREKKERFSLILESASTNQTSMYLCASSPDRKNTGELFFGEGSRLTVL.

This chain uses TRBV18 with TRBJ1-1; 10 nucleotides agree with TRBD1. This CDR3 spans 15 amino acids. Germline V lookup: CDR1 KGHSH, CDR2 LQKENI. The J segment lost 1 base and the V segment lost 4 bases, leaving 3 bases of the junction unmatched. The CDR3 loop reads CASSRQGATNTEAFF. DNA of the CDR3: TGTGCCAGCTCACGACAGGGGGCAACGAACACTGAAGCTTTCTTT.

The V call is TRBV6-5, the J call TRBJ1-5; 7 nucleotides align to TRBD1. The germline V gene has CDR1 MNHEY and CDR2 SVGAGI. CDR3 length equals 13 residues. Trimming cost V 5 bases and J 9 bases; bases outside gene matches: 7. The CDR3 region has the DNA TGTGCCAGCAGTCCGACAGGGCAGGGGCCCCAGCATTTT. Residues: CASSPTGQGPQHF.

Remarks on this clone: Other nucleotide sequences in the sample specify the same CDR3. The chain uses TRBV18 and TRBJ2-5; D uncertain. CDR1 is KGHSH and CDR2 is LQKENI in the germline V gene. The CDR3 loop spans 12 amino acids. Trimming removed 2 bases at V and 5 bases at J, with 6 bases between. The CDR3 bases are TGTGCCAGCTCACCATCCCGGGAGACCCAGTACTTC. Translated, it gives CASSPSRETQYF. The whole variable domain, remainder taken from reference TRBV18 and TRBJ2-5, is NAGVMQNPRHLVRRRGQEARLRCSPMKGHSHVYWYRQLPEEGLKFMVYLQKENIIDESGMPKERFSAEFPKEGPSILRIQQVVRGDSAAYFCASSPSRETQYFGPGTRLLVL.

This chain connects TRBV5-4 to TRBJ2-1, with 7 nucleotides matching TRBD2. Unmatched junction bases numbered 9, after V lost 6 bases and J lost 0 bases. The CDR3 runs 16 residues. Germline CDR1 SGHNT, CDR2 YYREEE (reference sequence). CDR3: CASNSGGSASYNEQFF. CDR3 nucleotides: TGTGCCAGCAACTCGGGGGGTAGCGCCTCCTACAATGAGCAGTTCTTC.

The chain carries TRBV11-3 and TRBJ1-1; D ambiguous. This CDR3 contains 13 residues. Trimming removed 1 base from V and 4 bases from J, with 7 bases in between. The V gene's germline CDR1 is SGHNT and CDR2 YENEEA. CDR3 nucleotides: TGTGCCAGCAGCTTAGGAGGGCCCACTGAAGCTTTCTTT. This gives the protein CASSLGGPTEAFF.

This chain uses TRBV11-2 with TRBJ2-3, with 9 bases aligning to TRBD2. The germline CDR1 and CDR2 sequences are SGHAT and FQNNGV. V was clipped by 1 base and J by 2 bases; unmatched bases: 4. The CDR3 covers 16 residues. The DNA for the CDR3 is TGTGCCAGCAGCTTAGCGGGCGGGGGGGCCACAGATACGCAGTATTTT. As protein: CASSLAGGGATDTQYF.

V and J are TRBV11-2 and TRBJ1-2; D is perhaps TRBD1 (5 bases). This CDR3 has 15 residues. The V gene lost 6 bases and the J gene lost 8 bases, with 22 bases spanning the gap. Looked up from germline, CDR1 is SGHAT and CDR2 is FQNNGV. The CDR3 coding sequence is TGTGCCAGCAGACCTATTGAGACAGCCAAAAGAGGCTACACCTTC. The encoded protein is CASRPIETAKRGYTF.

This chain joins TRBV5-6 and TRBJ2-7, with 9 bases lining up with TRBD2. CDR3 length equals 17 residues. Losses at the gene ends were 3 bases for V and 3 bases for J; bases not matched to a gene: 13. The germline V gene encodes CDR1 SGHDT and CDR2 YYEEEE. In nucleotides, the CDR3 is TGTGCCAGCAGCTCCTTTAAGCTAGCGGGGACAGACTACGAGCAGTACTTC. Encoded protein: CASSSFKLAGTDYEQYF.